The 10 T cell receptor beta chains presented below share a single source sample, sequenced in a study of T cell responses to AZD1222 COVID-19 vaccine. The assay was immunoSEQ multiplex PCR, and TCRdb's table has in-frame clones only and misses some. The sample yields around 140,000 clones, approximately 86% seen once. The sample consisted of peripheral blood, taken 28 days after the second AZD1222 dose. The receptors derive from an adult who received the AZD1222 COVID-19 vaccine.

This sequence joins TRBV5-6 and TRBJ1-3, with 7 positions matching TRBD1. Germline lookup yields CDR1 SGHDT and CDR2 YYEEEE. The CDR3 runs 17 residues. V trimming: 2 bases; J trimming: 2 bases; junction bases outside the gene matches: 10. This CDR3 is CASSFLGGGTAGNTIYF. CDR3 sequence (DNA): TGTGCCAGCAGCTTCCTAGGGGGTGGGACAGCTGGAAACACCATATATTTT.

V and J are TRBV4-1 and TRBJ1-2, with 9 bases fitting TRBD1. J gave up 2 bases and V 5 bases, and 6 bases lay outside the gene matches. Germline CDR1 is MGHRA and CDR2 is YSYEKL. This CDR3 spans 15 amino acids. This chain's CDR3 is CASSYPGQGNYGYTF. CDR3 sequence (DNA): TGCGCCAGCAGCTATCCGGGACAGGGCAACTATGGCTACACCTTC.

This clone was recorded many times. The V call is TRBV19, the J call TRBJ2-1; no reliable D call. The ends were cut back, 0 bases at V and 1 base at J, with 7 bases in the middle. This CDR3 region has 15 residues. CDR1 is LNHDA and CDR2 is SQIVND in the germline V gene (reference sequence). CDR3 coding DNA: TGTGCCAGTAGTATAGAATACTTTTCCTACAATGAGCAGTTCTTC. Amino acids: CASSIEYFSYNEQFF. The entire variable domain, with the rest obtained from reference TRBV19 and TRBJ2-1, is as follows: DGGITQSPKYLFRKEGQNVTLSCEQNLNHDAMYWYRQDPGQGLRLIYYSQIVNDFQKGDIAEGYSVSREKKESFPLTVTSAQKNPTAFYLCASSIEYFSYNEQFFGPGTRLTVL.

V usage is TRBV5-1 and J usage is TRBJ1-6; weak D call: TRBD1 (5 bases). Germline loops: CDR1 SGHRS, CDR2 YFSETQ. Trimming pared 6 bases from V and 9 bases from J, leaving 25 bases between. The CDR3 length is 17 residues. The CDR3 spells CASNLGTPGLDASPLHF. The CDR3 DNA is TGCGCCAGCAATCTAGGGACCCCTGGCCTGGATGCTTCACCCCTCCACTTT.

The gene calls are TRBV10-3 and TRBJ2-2, with TRBD2 matching 8 bases. CDR1 ENHRY and CDR2 SYGVKD come from the germline V gene. The CDR3 sequence is 18 residues long. The ends lost 8 bases at V and 7 bases at J; junction bases unmatched: 21. The CDR3 here is CAIGGSHERERLFGELFF. CDR3 coding DNA: TGTGCCATCGGAGGATCCCACGAGCGGGAGAGGTTATTCGGGGAGCTGTTTTTT.

The rearrangement uses TRBV3-1 (or the pseudogene TRBV3-2) and TRBJ1-2, with D perhaps matching TRBD1 (5 bases). The V gene lost 1 base and the J gene lost 3 bases, with 9 bases spanning the gap. There are 14 residues in the CDR3. Per the germline V gene, CDR1 is LGHDT and CDR2 is YNNKEL (reference sequence). This CDR3 reads CASSQGGRDYGYTF. DNA of the CDR3: TGTGCCAGCAGCCAAGGCGGCAGGGACTATGGCTACACCTTC.

V usage is TRBV7-9 and J usage is TRBJ2-2; no clear D gene. The CDR3 contains 13 residues. Germline V lookup: CDR1 SEHNR, CDR2 FQNEAQ (reference sequence). V lost 2 bases and J 5 bases, leaving 6 bases between the germline ends. The CDR3 coding sequence is TGTGCCAGCAGCTTAAAGAGTACCGGGGAGCTGTTTTTT. This sequence encodes CASSLKSTGELFF.

CDR3 protein: CASTSQGEGTEAFF. The CDR3 DNA sequence: TGTGCCAGCACCTCTCAGGGTGAGGGCACTGAAGCTTTCTTT. This sequence joins TRBV2 and TRBJ1-1; a possible D gene is TRBD1 (5 bases). Trimming shortened V by 7 bases and J by 4 bases, and 16 bases separated the two germline ends. This CDR3 region has 14 residues. CDR1 and CDR2 (germline): SNHLY, FYNNEI.

The chain joins TRBV11-2 to TRBJ1-2, with TRBD1 as a possible D gene (5 bases). V lost 0 bases to trimming and J lost 1 base, with 6 bases between them. Germline CDR1 SGHAT, CDR2 FQNNGV. There are 14 residues in the CDR3. The CDR3 bases are TGTGCCAGCAGCTTAGAGGGGGTTAACTATGGCTACACCTTC. It is translated as CASSLEGVNYGYTF.

The chain combines TRBV6-5 with TRBJ2-3; 10 bases line up with TRBD2. The CDR3 spans 15 residues. V trimming: 0 bases; J trimming: 6 bases; junction bases outside the gene matches: 3. The germline gives CDR1 MNHEY, CDR2 SVGAGI. This CDR3 reads CASSYSTSGVDTQYF. The CDR3 DNA follows: TGTGCCAGCAGTTACTCAACTAGCGGGGTGGATACGCAGTATTTT.